The 5 T cell receptor beta chains below come from one sample, sequenced in a study of blood T cell repertoires in COVID-19. Only in-frame clones appear in the TCRdb table, and some are missing; sequencing was by immunoSEQ multiplex PCR. The sample has roughly 200,000 clones, 65% to 90% seen once. The sample taken for sequencing was peripheral blood. Receptors were obtained from a human donor in a cohort sampled during active COVID-19.

The chain has TRBV28 and TRBJ2-7, with TRBD2 matching over 12 bases. Per germline, CDR1 MDHEN and CDR2 SYDVKM. J gave up 4 bases and V 7 bases, and 5 bases lay outside the gene matches. There are 14 residues in the CDR3. CDR3 sequence reads: CASTSSGRGYEQYF. The CDR3 DNA reads as TGTGCCAGCACATCTAGCGGGAGGGGGTACGAGCAGTACTTC.

The chain links TRBV3-1 (or the pseudogene TRBV3-2) to TRBJ1-1; D remains ambiguous. Trimming stripped 5 bases from V and 5 bases from J, with 9 bases between. This CDR3 is 12 amino acids long. In germline, CDR1 is LGHDT, CDR2 YNNKEL (reference sequence). The CDR3 sequence is CASSSRVTEAFF. The CDR3 DNA reads as TGTGCCAGCAGCTCGAGAGTGACTGAAGCTTTCTTT.

The V and J genes are TRBV28 and TRBJ1-1, with 7 bases that match TRBD1. J lost 9 bases, V lost 3 bases, and 13 bases had no gene match. The CDR3 has 15 amino acids. In germline, CDR1 is MDHEN, CDR2 SYDVKM. CDR3 sequence (DNA): TGTGCCAGCAGTTTCCGGACAGGACGGACCCTGAAAGCTTTCTTT. Encoded protein: CASSFRTGRTLKAFF.

The gene calls are TRBV12-3 or TRBV12-4 and TRBJ1-2; 9 bases are a match to TRBD1. CDR3 size: 12 residues. The V and J ends lost 6 bases and 8 bases, in that order; junction bases with no gene match: 4. CDR3 sequence reads: CASRDRGVGYTF. The CDR3 nucleotides read TGTGCCAGCAGGGACAGGGGAGTGGGCTACACCTTC.

For this clone: Lacking the conserved final phenylalanine or tryptophan, this CDR3 likely reflects a read error. The DNA is left out, because the CDR3 cannot be placed on it with certainty; the CDR3 is given as TCRdb lists it. V is TRBV5-8 and J is TRBJ2-7; the DNA was not compared with TRBD1, the D call given in the table. Ends included, the CDR3 has 12 residues. Germline CDR1 is SGHTS and CDR2 is YDEGEE. CDR3 protein: CASSLVQGASVY.